Sequencing of this T cell receptor (beta chain) was carried out in a study of T cells in Graves' hyperthyroidism and ophthalmopathy (dated by TCRdb to the late 2010s). Background on the whole study: Peripheral blood was sampled at the time of initial diagnosis, prior to any treatment. After sampling, hyperthyroidism patients received methimazole starting at 30 mg daily, and ophthalmopathy patients received high-dose intravenous methylprednisolone. Whether ophthalmopathy could be predicted prospectively was tested in an independent validation cohort made up of some 20 hyperthyroidism patients plus 17 patients who later progressed to ophthalmopathy. For training and testing, the 80 to 100 patients in the discovery cohort were randomly divided in a 7:3 ratio. In addition, the study compared T-cell repertoires in thyroid tissue and in blood from five to seven Graves' hyperthyroidism patients. To identify TCR V-J signatures that set the groups apart, the researchers used a discovery cohort of more than 95 patients, made up of around 40 with Graves' ophthalmopathy and 57 with stable Graves' hyperthyroidism. The paper describes TCR Vbeta CDR3 sequencing of 120 to 150 peripheral blood samples, made up of about 40 ophthalmopathy patients, more than 70 hyperthyroidism patients and some 17 progressor patients.

General conclusions and limits of the study: Most expanded thyroid clonotypes (frequency above 0.001) were also detected in blood, a finding suggesting that blood repertoires may reflect thyroid immune responses. A model built on a 13 V-J signature distinguished ophthalmopathy from stable hyperthyroidism, reaching about 88% sensitivity and around 81% specificity in cross-validation and 80%/75% in testing. No statistical method was used to fix the sample size in advance, and group allocation was not hidden from the investigators. In validation, progression to ophthalmopathy was predicted by the model with roughly 71% sensitivity and roughly 72% specificity, a median of roughly 6.4 months before onset.

About this clonotype: Its cognate antigen has yet to be identified. No much larger clone is present one base from it, and per-base qualities are unavailable.

Ophthalmopathy patients had moderately to severely active disease, Clinical Activity Score of at least 3, NOSPECS grade of at least 4, and duration under 3 months. The study excluded patients with uncontrolled infections, other autoimmune diseases, pregnancy or lactation. Diagnoses were established on the basis of clinical symptoms, serum thyroxine and TRAb, thyroid ultrasound, and orbital computed tomography. PBMCs were isolated from approximately 10 ml of fresh peripheral blood by Ficoll-Paque density gradient centrifugation. Trizol reagent was used to extract total RNA, and RNA quality was then checked on an Agilent 2100 Bioanalyzer. From V the trimming removes 4 bases and from J it removes 4 bases, while the gene matches leave 7 bases of the junction unaccounted for. Spanning cysteine to phenylalanine, the CDR3 consists of 15 amino acids. The entry retains the CDR3 DNA only, 45 bases that are in frame from base 1. CDR1 and CDR2 (MGHRA, YSYEKL) derive from the germline V gene.

TCR beta CDR3 regions were amplified from RNA transcripts. The TCR CDR3 was subjected to a first round of RT-PCR using the HTBI primer set and the Qiagen OneStep RT-PCR kit. Libraries were constructed in a second round of multiplex PCR, after which size selection and purification were performed. Paired-end sequencing of the libraries was performed with 100 bp reads on an Illumina HiSeq2000. The authors' pipeline ran thus. SOAPnuke was used to process the raw data, with reads discarded if the reads contained adapters or uncalled bases, had a mean Phred below 15, or lacked an exact constant-primer or identifier match. COPE v1.2.5 was used to merge the high-quality paired reads, and each unique nucleotide sequence was defined as a clonotype. MiTCR v1.1 was used to align clonotypes to the IMGT TRBV, TRBD and TRBJ reference segments. The analysis included only V-J combinations with a frequency above 0.0001, which together covered 99% to 99.2% of the repertoires. A TCS score was defined as the ratio between F50 (clonal expansion) and ExV (chaos), using BLOSUM62-based TCRdist between CDR3 peptides within each V-J. Welch's t-statistics and random forest reduced around 550 V-J features to roughly 13, which were used in a naive Bayes classifier (R e1071). In-frame beta chains were kept once TCRdb had trimmed the public reads at Q25 with fastp and called clones with MiXCR. One record per CDR3 amino acid sequence lists the most common genes and DNA. It is TCRdb's table, rather than the study itself, that gives the V and J calls and clone size. For this sample there are about 300,000 distinct CDR3 sequences; approximately 18% appear just once. The top ten constitute 39% of the sample.

This TCR derives from a man aged 45-60 years with Graves' ophthalmopathy. Sequencing was performed on blood. In this chain, TRBV4-1 is recombined with TRBJ2-1; TRBD2 agrees with 7 junctional bases. CDR3 sequence: CASSPSQRGYNEQFF. The DNA reads as follows: TGCGCCAGCAGCCCGTCCCAGCGGGGATACAATGAGCAGTTCTTC.